This TCR beta chain emerged from a study of cytomegalovirus exposure and HLA in healthy donors. About this clone itself: Its target is unknown.

With 60 Vbeta and 13 Jbeta primers, the PCR was carried out. The method was immunoSEQ multiplex PCR; TCRdb's version includes in-frame clones alone and lacks a portion of them. The table lists 150,000 to 200,000 clones, 75% of them singletons. Germline V gives CDR1 SGHRS, CDR2 YFSETQ. There are 14 residues in the CDR3. The germline V and J ends were trimmed by 0 bases and 1 base, with 7 bases remaining between them. General observations from the study: Most TCR sequences were uncommon, yet certain public TCRs appeared in many donors.

The clonotype was recovered from a man aged 18 to 30 in good health and CMV-seropositive. The sample comprised PBMCs. The chain recombines TRBV5-1 with TRBJ1-1, with no clear D. The CDR3 coding sequence is TGCGCCAGCAGCTTGGGGGGAGGGAACACTGAAGCTTTCTTT. Residues: CASSLGGGNTEAFF.